One sample yielded the 12 T cell receptor beta chains listed below, sequenced in a study of T cells in tumors after PD-1 blockade. This table comes from immunoSEQ multiplex PCR, and its TCRdb copy is limited to in-frame clones, with some not included. The table includes 40,000 to 55,000 clones, roughly 73% detected once. The sequencing here drew on PBMCs, taken before anti-PD-1 treatment. These receptors all come from a human donor with basal cell carcinoma.

The chain carries TRBV7-2 and TRBJ2-2, with D perhaps TRBD1 (5 bases). The CDR3 spans 15 residues. CDR1 SGHTA and CDR2 FQGNSA come from the germline V gene. Trimming pared 5 bases from V and 4 bases from J, leaving 14 bases between. The CDR3 is CASSLGRGGTGELFF. The CDR3 nucleotides are TGTGCCAGCAGCCTCGGAAGGGGTGGCACCGGGGAGCTGTTTTTT.

J is TRBJ2-1 and V is TRBV4-2, with 9 bases that match TRBD1. CDR1 is LGHNA and CDR2 is YNFKEQ in the germline V gene. J gave up 3 bases and V 0 bases, and 6 bases lay outside the gene matches. The CDR3 is 17 residues long. CDR3 loop: CASSQDPTGGYYNEQFF. The CDR3 DNA reads as TGTGCCAGCAGCCAAGATCCCACAGGGGGCTACTACAATGAGCAGTTCTTC.

This rearrangement joins TRBV9 to TRBJ1-2; a weak D match, TRBD1 (6 bases). Per germline, CDR1 SGDLS and CDR2 YYNGEE. This CDR3 has 14 amino acids. Trimming stripped 3 bases from V and 4 bases from J, with 13 bases between. CDR3: CASSALLDSYGYTF. Here the CDR3 DNA reads TGTGCCAGCAGCGCCTTGCTGGACAGCTATGGCTACACCTTC.

This chain joins TRBV6-5 and TRBJ2-7; the D gene is possibly TRBD2 (5 bases). The CDR3 is 12 amino acids. In germline, CDR1 is MNHEY, CDR2 SVGAGI. V was cut by 6 bases and J by 4 bases, with 10 bases left in between. As DNA, the CDR3 is TGTGCCAGCAGATCGACTACTTACGAGCAGTACTTC. It codes for CASRSTTYEQYF.

This rearrangement joins TRBV28 to TRBJ1-5; D unresolved. The V end lost 4 bases, the J end lost 3 bases, and 10 bases lay between the germline ends. CDR3 length equals 14 residues. CDR1 MDHEN and CDR2 SYDVKM come from the germline V gene. CDR3: CASSSGGSNQPQHF. The CDR3 coding sequence is TGTGCCAGCAGTTCGGGAGGCTCCAATCAGCCCCAGCATTTT. Combining the CDR3 with reference TRBV28 and TRBJ1-5 gives the whole variable domain DVKVTQSSRYLVKRTGEKVFLECVQDMDHENMFWYRQDPGLGLRLIYFSYDVKMKEKGDIPEGYSVSREKKERFSLILESASTNQTSMYLCASSSGGSNQPQHFGDGTRLSIL.

On this clone itself: The identical CDR3 is also encoded by other nucleotide sequences in the sample. V is TRBV5-4 and J is TRBJ2-5, with D possibly being TRBD1 (6 bases). CDR3 length: 14 amino acids. V lost 0 bases and J lost 1, with 7 bases in between. In germline, CDR1 is SGHNT, CDR2 YYREEE (reference sequence). The CDR3 DNA reads TGTGCCAGCAGCTTGGGGACAGCCCAAGAGACCCAGTACTTC. Translated: CASSLGTAQETQYF.

This sequence joins TRBV28 and TRBJ2-3; TRBD1 might be the D (6 bases). CDR1 MDHEN and CDR2 SYDVKM come from the germline V gene. The V and J ends lost 5 bases and 6 bases respectively, with 12 bases between them. The CDR3 loop spans 13 amino acids. DNA of the CDR3: TGTGCCAGCAGTCCCAGGACAGCCGATACGCAGTATTTT. It translates to CASSPRTADTQYF.

CDR3 sequence reads: CASTGTENTEAFF. The DNA for the CDR3 is TGTGCCAGCACCGGGACCGAGAACACTGAAGCTTTCTTT. The chain employs TRBV5-4 and TRBJ1-1, with D perhaps TRBD1 (5 bases). CDR3 length: 13 amino acids. The germline CDR1 and CDR2 sequences are SGHNT and YYREEE (reference sequence). V was cut by 6 bases and J by 1 base, with 10 bases left in between.

The rearrangement links TRBV3-1 (or the pseudogene TRBV3-2) to TRBJ1-1; D gene uncertain. Trimming removed 0 bases from V and 10 bases from J, with 12 bases in between. This CDR3 is built from 13 residues. The germline V gene has CDR1 LGHDT and CDR2 YNNKEL (reference sequence). CDR3 in amino acids: CASSQEGGFRAFF. The CDR3 DNA follows: TGTGCCAGCAGCCAAGAAGGAGGGTTTCGAGCTTTCTTT.

The chain links TRBV28 to TRBJ2-7; TRBD2 aligns across 10 bases. The CDR3 runs 15 residues. The J segment lost 1 base and the V segment lost 4 bases, leaving 4 bases of the junction unmatched. Germline CDR1 and CDR2: MDHEN and SYDVKM. The CDR3 sequence: CASSYLAGGSYEQYF. The CDR3 region has the DNA TGTGCCAGCAGTTACTTAGCGGGAGGTTCCTACGAGCAGTACTTC.

The chain employs TRBV28 and TRBJ1-2, with 8 bases lining up with TRBD1. V was clipped by 10 bases and J by 5 bases; unmatched bases: 15. Germline CDR1 is MDHEN and CDR2 is SYDVKM. This CDR3 is built from 15 residues. The chain's CDR3 is CATEDRGKFGYGYTF. For the CDR3, the DNA is TGTGCCACTGAAGACAGGGGAAAGTTTGGGTATGGCTACACCTTC.

This clone was seen only a few times. The CDR3 sequence is CASSLEGYTYEQYF. CDR3 bases: TGCGCCAGCAGCTTGGAGGGGTACACCTACGAGCAGTACTTC. The rearrangement links TRBV5-1 to TRBJ2-7; D is perhaps TRBD1 (5 bases). V lost 0 bases, J lost 2 bases, and 9 bases lay in between. Germline lookup yields CDR1 SGHRS and CDR2 YFSETQ. CDR3 size: 14 residues.